The 28 T cell receptor beta chains given below trace back to one sample, sequenced in a study of OX40 agonist ivuxolimab in advanced cancers. Only in-frame clones appear in the TCRdb table, and some are missing; sequencing was by immunoSEQ multiplex PCR. This sample carries fewer than 20,000 clones, roughly three quarters of them seen once, and the ten largest clones take around 12%. Sequenced here: CD4+ or CD8+ T cells sorted from blood, sampled in a trial of the OX40 agonist ivuxolimab. Receptor source: an adult with an advanced solid tumor such as melanoma, head and neck, liver or kidney cancer.

The chain uses TRBV28 and TRBJ2-3; D is uncertain. Per germline, CDR1 MDHEN and CDR2 SYDVKM. The ends were cut back, 5 bases at V and 6 bases at J, with 12 bases in the middle. CDR3 size: 13 residues. The CDR3 is CASSRNVGDTQYF. CDR3 in DNA: TGTGCCAGCAGTCGTAACGTGGGGGATACGCAGTATTTT.

The CDR3 region is CASSLVAANYGYTF. The CDR3 bases are TGTGCCAGCAGCTTGGTGGCGGCTAACTATGGCTACACCTTC. The chain is built from TRBV5-6 and TRBJ1-2; D remains unclear. The CDR3 contains 14 residues. Trimming pared 0 bases from V and 0 bases from J, leaving 6 bases between. Germline V lookup: CDR1 SGHDT, CDR2 YYEEEE.

This rearrangement joins TRBV27 to TRBJ1-1; no firm D call. Germline CDR1 reads MNHEY; CDR2 reads SMNVEV (reference sequence). The CDR3 runs to 13 residues. The ends were cut back, 7 bases at V and 6 bases at J, with 15 bases in the middle. In nucleotides, the CDR3 is TGTGCCAGCACCTGGGCGCCCTTCGCTGAAGCTTTCTTT. Translating it yields CASTWAPFAEAFF.

The CDR3 sequence: CASSQVAEPYYEQYF. In DNA, the CDR3 is TGCGCCAGCAGCCAAGTGGCGGAACCCTACTACGAGCAGTACTTC. The rearrangement joins TRBV4-3 to TRBJ2-7; D gene ambiguous. V was shortened by 1 base and J by 3 bases, with 13 bases between the two germline ends. The germline V gene has CDR1 LGHNA and CDR2 YSLEER. This CDR3 region has 15 residues.

By its share, this clone is medium-sized (0.01 to 0.1%). V is TRBV5-4 and J is TRBJ2-7; 9 bases fit TRBD1. Germline assignment: CDR1 SGHNT and CDR2 YYREEE (reference sequence). The CDR3 extends over 16 amino acids. Trimming took 0 bases from V and 3 from J; bases not matched to a gene: 7. CDR3 residues: CASSLAGDRDGYEQYF. In DNA, the CDR3 is TGTGCCAGCAGCTTGGCCGGGGACAGGGACGGCTACGAGCAGTACTTC. Combining the CDR3 with reference TRBV5-4 and TRBJ2-7 gives the whole variable domain ETGVTQSPTHLIKTRGQQVTLRCSSQSGHNTVSWYQQALGQGPQFIFQYYREEENGRGNFPPRFSGLQFPNYSSELNVNALELDDSALYLCASSLAGDRDGYEQYFGPGTRLTVT.

The chain links TRBV5-1 to TRBJ2-3; TRBD1 matches at 9 bases. This CDR3 region has 16 residues. Germline-derived CDR1 and CDR2 are SGHRS and YFSETQ. V lost 3 bases and J lost 2; bases outside the gene matches: 7. CDR3 sequence reads: CASSWGTGTVTDTQYF. The CDR3 DNA is TGCGCCAGCAGCTGGGGGACAGGGACCGTCACAGATACGCAGTATTTT. Full variable domain (outside the CDR3, taken from reference TRBV5-1 and TRBJ2-3): KAGVTQTPRYLIKTRGQQVTLSCSPISGHRSVSWYQQTPGQGLQFLFEYFSETQRNKGNFPGRFSGRQFSNSRSEMNVSTLELGDSALYLCASSWGTGTVTDTQYFGPGTRLTVL.

A remark on this clone: An end of the junction does not agree with germline; a read error may underlie this. The chain recombines TRBV5-1 with TRBJ1-6; no firm D call. The CDR3 is made up of 13 amino acids. Germline loops: CDR1 SGHRS, CDR2 YFSETQ. CDR3 sequence: CASSSLTGATLHF. CDR3 coding DNA: TGTGCCAGCAGCTCCCTGACGGGTGCTACCCTCCACTTT.

The chain recombines TRBV6-6 with TRBJ1-1, with 9 bases that match TRBD1. Trimming at V came to 3 bases and at J to 5 bases, leaving 7 bases not matched to a gene. Germline CDR1 and CDR2: MNHNY and SVGAGI (reference sequence). This CDR3 spans 15 amino acids. CDR3 nucleotides: TGTGCCAGCAGTTATTTCCGGACAGGGGCGACTGAAGCTTTCTTT. This codes for CASSYFRTGATEAFF.

The CDR3 reads CASSEGAGSTDTQYF. DNA of the CDR3: TGTGCCAGCAGTGAAGGGGCGGGGAGCACAGATACGCAGTATTTT. This sequence joins TRBV6-1 and TRBJ2-3; possible D gene TRBD2, 6 bases. V was pared by 1 base and J by 0 bases, with 8 bases between. This CDR3 contains 15 residues. Germline CDR1 and CDR2: MNHNS and SASEGT.

The rearrangement uses TRBV6-5 and TRBJ2-7, with TRBD2 identical over 8 bases. CDR3 length: 15 amino acids. The V and J ends lost 4 bases and 13 bases, in that order; junction bases with no gene match: 18. The germline V gene has CDR1 MNHEY and CDR2 SVGAGI. The CDR3 protein is CASSSGLAPTYGVYF. The DNA of the CDR3 is TGTGCCAGCAGTTCCGGACTAGCTCCCACCTACGGAGTCTACTTC.

The chain couples TRBV10-3 to TRBJ2-7; D remains ambiguous. The CDR3 loop spans 14 amino acids. Germline V gene data show CDR1 as ENHRY and CDR2 as SYGVKD. With 2 bases removed from V and 0 bases from J, the gap between germline ends came to 8 bases. CDR3 protein: CAISEVPNSYEQYF. CDR3 in DNA: TGTGCCATCAGTGAGGTTCCGAACTCCTACGAGCAGTACTTC.

This chain uses TRBV27 with TRBJ2-7; TRBD1 matches at 9 bases. This CDR3 is built from 14 residues. V trimming: 8 bases; J trimming: 3 bases; junction bases outside the gene matches: 8. CDR1 is MNHEY and CDR2 is SMNVEV in the germline V gene (reference sequence). The CDR3 nucleotides are TGTGCCAGCGGAGGAGGGGGACAGGGCTACGAGCAGTACTTC. Its protein product is CASGGGGQGYEQYF.

To note about this clone: This clone may be a read error of a much larger clone one base away. V and J are TRBV15 and TRBJ1-3, with D unclear. The CDR3 sequence is 13 residues long. The germline CDR1 and CDR2 sequences are LNHNV and YYDKDF (reference sequence). The CDR3 spells CATSRVSENTIHF. The DNA for the CDR3 is TGTGCCACCAGCAGAGTATCCGAAAACACCATACATTTT.

This rearrangement joins TRBV6-1 to TRBJ2-2; 8 nucleotides agree with TRBD1. The CDR3 runs 14 residues. CDR1 and CDR2 from the germline V gene are MNHNS and SASEGT. After removal of 7 bases from V and 3 bases from J, the junction contained 4 bases not matched to a gene. CDR3 loop: CASNNRGYTGELFF. The DNA of the CDR3 is TGTGCCAGCAATAACAGGGGGTACACCGGGGAGCTGTTTTTT.

By sample fraction, this clone is medium-sized. The rearrangement joins TRBV10-2 to TRBJ2-2; the D gene is possibly TRBD2 (6 bases). Germline assignment: CDR1 WSHSY and CDR2 SAAADI. This CDR3 is 12 amino acids long. With 8 bases removed from V and 3 bases from J, the gap between germline ends came to 7 bases. CDR3 sequence (DNA): TGCGCCAGCGGCGGGGACACCGGGGAGCTGTTTTTT. Translation gives CASGGDTGELFF.

This clone was picked up one time. This chain links TRBV5-4 with TRBJ2-1, with D tentatively TRBD1 (6 bases). V was pared by 6 bases and J by 2 bases, with 18 bases between. The CDR3 has 16 amino acids. Germline V gene sequence: CDR1 SGHNT, CDR2 YYREEE (reference sequence). The CDR3 here is CASTPEGQLPYNEQFF. CDR3 coding DNA: TGTGCCAGCACCCCAGAAGGACAGCTTCCCTACAATGAGCAGTTCTTC.

The chain has TRBV5-1 and TRBJ1-2, with D perhaps matching TRBD1 (5 bases). The CDR3 length is 14 residues. Germline lookup yields CDR1 SGHRS and CDR2 YFSETQ. V shed 4 bases and J shed 3 bases, with 13 bases lying between them. In DNA, the CDR3 is TGCGCCAGCAGCCCTTGGGGGGAGGACTATGGCTACACCTTC. Amino acids: CASSPWGEDYGYTF.

The chain joins TRBV19 to TRBJ1-1; D is uncertain. This CDR3 spans 16 amino acids. In germline, CDR1 is LNHDA, CDR2 SQIVND (reference sequence). Between the trimmed V and J ends, which lost 3 bases and 7 bases, there was a span of 21 bases. This chain's CDR3 is CASSIGGWERAHEAFF. The CDR3 bases are TGTGCCAGTAGTATTGGAGGCTGGGAGCGGGCACATGAAGCTTTCTTT.

This clone was seen only a few times. The chain uses TRBV5-4 and TRBJ1-3, with 11 bases that match TRBD1. J lost 4 bases, V lost 3 bases, and 3 bases had no gene match. In germline, CDR1 is SGHNT, CDR2 YYREEE (reference sequence). CDR3 length equals 15 residues. CDR3 amino acids: CASSSDRGLGNTIYF. CDR3 sequence (DNA): TGTGCCAGCAGCTCGGACAGGGGGCTCGGAAACACCATATATTTT.

The genes are TRBV4-2 and TRBJ2-3; possibly TRBD1 for D (5 bases). The V gene lost 1 base and the J gene lost 0 bases, with 8 bases spanning the gap. In germline, CDR1 is LGHNA, CDR2 YNFKEQ. The CDR3 loop spans 15 amino acids. The CDR3 reads CASSQGPGSTDTQYF. The CDR3 nucleotides read TGTGCCAGCAGCCAAGGGCCAGGGAGCACAGATACGCAGTATTTT.

For the CDR3, the DNA is TGCGCCAGCAGCCAAGTGGTCCAAGACCAAGAGGGAGACTACGAGCAGTACTTC. This gives the protein CASSQVVQDQEGDYEQYF. This rearrangement joins TRBV4-3 to TRBJ2-7, with D maybe TRBD2 (5 bases). The germline V and J ends were trimmed by 1 base and 3 bases, with 22 bases remaining between them. Germline V gives CDR1 LGHNA, CDR2 YSLEER. CDR3 length: 18 residues.

The V call is TRBV6-1, the J call TRBJ1-1; possibly TRBD1 for D (5 bases). V was cut by 6 bases and J by 4 bases, with 15 bases left in between. Germline CDR1 and CDR2: MNHNS and SASEGT. CDR3 length: 14 amino acids. The CDR3, as DNA: TGTGCCAGCAGATACAGGTTTAAGGGCACTGAAGCTTTCTTT. This sequence encodes CASRYRFKGTEAFF.

The chain employs TRBV27 and TRBJ1-2; 8 nucleotides match TRBD1. J lost 8 bases, V lost 6 bases, and 20 bases had no gene match. The CDR3 is made up of 17 amino acids. The germline V gene has CDR1 MNHEY and CDR2 SMNVEV (reference sequence). CDR3 DNA: TGTGCCAGCAGCCACACCCCCCCCGACAGGGGAGCTGGCGGCTACACCTTC. This sequence encodes CASSHTPPDRGAGGYTF.

This clone was seen a single time. V is TRBV19 and J is TRBJ1-4; no clear D gene. There are 14 residues in the CDR3. Germline V gene lookup returns CDR1 LNHDA and CDR2 SQIVND (reference sequence). Trimming shortened V by 2 bases and J by 7 bases, and 11 bases separated the two germline ends. This chain's CDR3 is CASSIYPEGEKLFF. CDR3 sequence (DNA): TGTGCCAGTAGTATATACCCAGAGGGTGAAAAACTGTTTTTT.

The chain uses TRBV11-2 and TRBJ1-1; possible D gene TRBD1, 5 bases. The CDR3 is 17 residues long. Trimming shortened V by 3 bases and J by 4 bases, and 21 bases separated the two germline ends. Germline CDR1 and CDR2: SGHAT and FQNNGV. DNA of the CDR3: TGTGCCAGCAGCTTTTGGCGGGGGGATTTTTTGGGCACTGAAGCTTTCTTT. Protein sequence: CASSFWRGDFLGTEAFF.

The V call is TRBV7-3, the J call TRBJ2-2; 7 bases map to TRBD1. Germline V CDR1 and CDR2: SGHTA, FQGTGA. V dropped 5 bases and J dropped 7; count of bases not matched to a gene: 10. This CDR3 contains 15 residues. CDR3 DNA: TGTGCCAGCAGCCCCGAGGGGGCTTTTGGCGGGGAGCTGTTTTTT. This encodes CASSPEGAFGGELFF.

J is TRBJ2-6 and V is TRBV4-1, with 7 positions matching TRBD1. The CDR3 consists of 17 residues. CDR1 is MGHRA, CDR2 YSYEKL, per germline. The J segment lost 0 bases and the V segment lost 5 bases, leaving 7 bases of the junction unmatched. CDR3 region: CASSGSTGISGANVLTF. In DNA form, the CDR3 reads TGCGCCAGCAGCGGCTCGACAGGGATCTCTGGGGCCAACGTCCTGACTTTC.

In this sample, this clone turned up a few times. The gene calls are TRBV7-9 and TRBJ2-7, with unresolved D. V was clipped by 5 bases and J by 9 bases, with 17 bases between them. The CDR3 runs to 13 residues. CDR1 and CDR2 from the germline V gene are SEHNR and FQNEAQ (reference sequence). CDR3 nucleotides: TGTGCCAGCAGCCTCTACCGGGCCGATGGGCAGTACTTC. Its translation: CASSLYRADGQYF.